This TCR beta chain was profiled in a study of CD8+ T cells in alopecia areata. At the level of the study: Those patients who were treated received oral tofacitinib, which was given at 5 to 10 mg twice daily for moderate-to-severe alopecia areata. Among treated patients, severity was scored by affected scalp area percentage. Study-level results: TCR sharing across patients was less clear than in mice, possibly HLA-related.

A note on this clone: Antigen specificity is unknown.

RNA was extracted and reverse transcribed into cDNA as the sequencing template. TCRdb keeps only in-frame clones here, not all; method: immunoSEQ multiplex PCR. The sample has 140,000 to 150,000 clones; 54% are singletons. The ends were cut back, 6 bases at V and 4 bases at J, with 12 bases in the middle. The CDR3 loop spans 13 amino acids. In germline, CDR1 is MNHEY, CDR2 SVGAGI. As for treatment: oral pan-JAK inhibitor, 5-10 mg twice daily. The sequenced sample was CD8+ T cells sorted from blood, obtained at week 4, from a patient treated with tofacitinib. The receptor was isolated from a human donor with alopecia areata. V is TRBV6-5 and J is TRBJ1-2, with TRBD1 as a possible D gene (5 bases). CDR3: CASSDTGIYGYTF. The CDR3 DNA is TGTGCCAGCAGCGATACAGGAATCTATGGCTACACCTTC.